This TCR beta chain emerged from a study of cytomegalovirus exposure and HLA in healthy donors. Study-wide background: In a previous analysis, 117 million unique TCR beta sequences were found from 150 million to 200 million T cells.

Primers for the PCR totalled 60 Vbeta and 13 Jbeta. Sequenced by immunoSEQ multiplex PCR; TCRdb stores in-frame clones only, minus some. The sample holds some 240,000 clones; around 90% are singletons and the top ten take 1.7%. Looked up from germline, CDR1 is SGHNT and CDR2 is YYREEE (reference sequence). The CDR3 is 16 amino acids. Points from the study as a whole: Upon later analysis, HLA-associated TCR beta chains proved more clonally expanded than other, equally common chains.

Points on this clone: Its antigen is as yet unknown. The junction differs from germline at one of its ends, possibly a read error.

The sequenced sample was PBMCs. This TCR was sampled from a girl aged 2 to 10 in good health and CMV-seronegative. The chain uses TRBV5-4 and TRBJ2-3; 11 nucleotides align to TRBD2. The CDR3, as DNA: TGTGCCAGCACCTTGTTTAGCGGGAGGGCCACAGATACGCAGTATTTT. Translated: CASTLFSGRATDTQYF.